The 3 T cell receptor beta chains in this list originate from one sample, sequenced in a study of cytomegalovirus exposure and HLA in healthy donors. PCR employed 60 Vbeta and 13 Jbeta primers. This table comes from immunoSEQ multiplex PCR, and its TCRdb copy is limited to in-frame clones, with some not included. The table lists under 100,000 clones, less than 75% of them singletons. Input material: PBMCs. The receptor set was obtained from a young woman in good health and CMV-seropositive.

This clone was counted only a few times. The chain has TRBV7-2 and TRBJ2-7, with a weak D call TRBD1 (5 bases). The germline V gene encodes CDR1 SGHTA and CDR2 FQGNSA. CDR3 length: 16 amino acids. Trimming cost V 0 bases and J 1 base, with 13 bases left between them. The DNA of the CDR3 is TGTGCCAGCAGCTTAGCGGGGTGGGGCCCATCCTACGAGCAGTACTTC. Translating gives CASSLAGWGPSYEQYF.

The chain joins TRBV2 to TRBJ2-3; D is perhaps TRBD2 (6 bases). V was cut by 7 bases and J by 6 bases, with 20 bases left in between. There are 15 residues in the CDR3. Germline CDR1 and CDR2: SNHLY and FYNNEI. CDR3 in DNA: TGTGCCAGCAAATCGGCAGGGACTCAAGCGGATACGCAGTATTTT. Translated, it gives CASKSAGTQADTQYF. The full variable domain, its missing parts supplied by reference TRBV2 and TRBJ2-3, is EPEVTQTPSHQVTQMGQEVILRCVPISNHLYFYWYRQILGQKVEFLVSFYNNEISEKSEIFDDQFSVERPDGSNFTLKIRSTKLEDSAMYFCASKSAGTQADTQYFGPGTRLTVL.

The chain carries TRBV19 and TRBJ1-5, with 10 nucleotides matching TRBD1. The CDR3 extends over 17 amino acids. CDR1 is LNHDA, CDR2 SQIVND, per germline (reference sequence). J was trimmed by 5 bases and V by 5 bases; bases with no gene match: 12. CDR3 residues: CASSSLTGTGVDQPQHF. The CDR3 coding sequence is TGTGCCAGTAGTTCCCTGACCGGGACAGGGGTCGATCAGCCCCAGCATTTT.